The 14 T cell receptor beta chains in this list originate from one sample, sequenced in a study of chemoradiotherapy in HPV16-positive cancers. TCRdb keeps only in-frame clones here, not all; method: immunoSEQ multiplex PCR. The data show about 68,000 clones, with around nine tenths seen just once and roughly 4.2% held by the top ten. The sample was blood, taken from a patient who underwent chemoradiotherapy. Receptors originate from a human donor with HPV-associated anogenital cancer.

The chain links TRBV29-1 to TRBJ2-1; the D is unclear. Germline values: CDR1 SQVTM, CDR2 ANQGSEA. CDR3 size: 16 residues. V was clipped by 0 bases and J by 4 bases, with 16 bases between them. The CDR3 spells CSVEDQSAEKYNEQFF. CDR3 nucleotide sequence: TGCAGCGTTGAAGATCAGAGCGCGGAGAAGTACAATGAGCAGTTCTTC.

This clone is a singleton in its sample. The V gene is TRBV12-5, the J gene TRBJ2-2, with 9 positions matching TRBD1. The CDR3 spans 18 residues. Germline lookup yields CDR1 LGHNT and CDR2 FRNRAP. V shed 0 bases and J 6 bases; nucleotides not matched to a gene: 11. This CDR3 reads CASGLVRAGTGFPGELFF. In nucleotides, the CDR3 is TGTGCTAGTGGTTTGGTACGCGCCGGGACAGGGTTCCCCGGGGAGCTGTTTTTT.

In its sample, this clone was seen once. The chain joins TRBV6-5 to TRBJ2-7, with D uncertain. Germline CDR1 and CDR2: MNHEY and SVGAGI. The CDR3 contains 10 residues. The germline V and J ends were trimmed by 5 bases and 3 bases, with 2 bases remaining between them. The DNA of the CDR3 is TGTGCCAGCAGTAACTACGAGCAGTACTTC. It yields the protein CASSNYEQYF.

The rearrangement links TRBV19 to TRBJ1-2, with D unresolved. The ends were cut back, 4 bases at V and 7 bases at J, with 7 bases in the middle. CDR1 is LNHDA, CDR2 SQIVND, per germline (reference sequence). CDR3 length: 11 residues. The CDR3 coding sequence is TGTGCCAGTAGTACTCAAGGTGGCTACACCTTC. Residues: CASSTQGGYTF.

This chain links TRBV5-1 with TRBJ1-5; possible D gene TRBD1, 5 bases. The V gene lost 0 bases and the J gene lost 1 base, with 35 bases spanning the gap. The CDR3 runs 24 residues. Germline CDR1 reads SGHRS; CDR2 reads YFSETQ. The CDR3 DNA follows: TGCGCCAGCAGCTTGGGGGGCGGCTCGGTGTGGGCGCTTCGGGTTTCGGGAAGCAATCAGCCCCAGCATTTT. Its translation is CASSLGGGSVWALRVSGSNQPQHF.

The J gene is TRBJ1-3, the V gene TRBV6-1; D call uncertain. Germline assignment: CDR1 MNHNS and CDR2 SASEGT. This CDR3 is 15 amino acids long. V gave up 5 bases and J gave up 4 bases, with 15 bases separating them. The CDR3 DNA reads TGTGCCAGCAGTCCCCGGACGGCGGGGGGAAACACCATATATTTT. Translating gives CASSPRTAGGNTIYF.

V usage is TRBV27 and J usage is TRBJ1-1; no definite D call. Trimming left V 3 bases short and J 0 bases short, with 5 bases between. CDR3 size: 13 residues. Germline V gene sequence: CDR1 MNHEY, CDR2 SMNVEV (reference sequence). The CDR3, as DNA: TGTGCCAGCAGTTTGCAGGTGAACACTGAAGCTTTCTTT. Residues: CASSLQVNTEAFF.

This chain links TRBV14 with TRBJ1-4; 7 bases are shared with TRBD1. V was pared by 2 bases and J by 7 bases, with 7 bases of the junction left unmatched. The CDR3 covers 15 residues. Germline V gene sequence: CDR1 SGHDN, CDR2 FVKESK. The CDR3 loop is CASSQQQGMGEKLFF. CDR3 coding DNA: TGTGCCAGCAGCCAACAACAGGGGATGGGTGAAAAACTGTTTTTT.

This clone was seen a few times. This chain connects TRBV10-1 to TRBJ2-3; TRBD2 might be the D (7 bases). V lost 2 bases to trimming and J lost 3 bases, with 12 bases between them. The CDR3 has 15 residues. Per the germline V gene, CDR1 is WNHNN and CDR2 is SYGVQD (reference sequence). CDR3: CASSERGAGTDTQYF. In DNA, the CDR3 is TGCGCCAGCAGTGAGCGGGGGGCTGGGACAGATACGCAGTATTTT.

By its share, this clone is medium-sized. V usage is TRBV27 and J usage is TRBJ1-6; D not certain. The germline V gene has CDR1 MNHEY and CDR2 SMNVEV (reference sequence). This CDR3 has 15 residues. Trimming left V 4 bases short and J 4 bases short, with 11 bases between. The DNA for the CDR3 is TGTGCCAGCAGTTACCTGTCGAGTTATAATTCACCCCTCCACTTT. Amino acids: CASSYLSSYNSPLHF.

The rearrangement links TRBV11-2 to TRBJ2-7; the D gene is possibly TRBD2 (6 bases). CDR3 length equals 14 residues. CDR1 is SGHAT and CDR2 is FQNNGV in the germline V gene. Trimming shortened V by 6 bases and J by 2 bases, and 14 bases separated the two germline ends. The CDR3 is CASSLSGFPYEQYF. DNA of the CDR3: TGTGCCAGCAGTCTTAGCGGTTTCCCCTACGAGCAGTACTTC.

V usage is TRBV20-1 and J usage is TRBJ1-2; no firm D call. The CDR3 extends over 10 amino acids. Trimming removed 6 bases from V and 3 bases from J, with 5 bases in between. Germline assignment: CDR1 DFQATT and CDR2 SNEGSKA (reference sequence). The CDR3 spells CSAIYYGYTF. DNA of the CDR3: TGCAGTGCCATTTACTATGGCTACACCTTC.

The CDR3, as DNA: TGTGCCAGCAGTTACTCCACAGCCGGAGATACGCAGTATTTT. This sequence encodes CASSYSTAGDTQYF. This chain connects TRBV6-5 to TRBJ2-3; unclear D gene. This CDR3 comprises 14 residues. V lost 0 bases and J 5 bases, leaving 9 bases between the germline ends. Germline loops: CDR1 MNHEY, CDR2 SVGAGI.

V usage is TRBV15 and J usage is TRBJ1-2, with TRBD1 identical over 7 bases. With V trimmed by 3 bases and J by 11 bases, 6 bases remained unmatched. The CDR3 extends over 12 amino acids. The germline CDR1 and CDR2 sequences are LNHNV and YYDKDF (reference sequence). CDR3: CATSSRGQTYTF. DNA for the CDR3: TGTGCCACCAGCAGTCGGGGACAGACGTACACCTTC.